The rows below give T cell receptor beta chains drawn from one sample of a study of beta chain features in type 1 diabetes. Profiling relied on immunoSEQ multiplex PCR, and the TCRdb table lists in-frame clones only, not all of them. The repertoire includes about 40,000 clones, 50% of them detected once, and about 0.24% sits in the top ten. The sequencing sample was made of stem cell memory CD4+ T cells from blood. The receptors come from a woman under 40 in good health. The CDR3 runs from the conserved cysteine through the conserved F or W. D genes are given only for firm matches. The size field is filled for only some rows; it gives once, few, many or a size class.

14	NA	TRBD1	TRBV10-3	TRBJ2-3	CAISSGTDTDTQYF	TGTGCCATCAGCTCCGGGACAGACACAGATACGCAGTATTTT
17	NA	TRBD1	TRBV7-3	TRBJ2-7	CASSPQGGQGSILEQYF	TGTGCCAGCAGCCCCCAAGGGGGACAGGGAAGTATCCTCGAGCAGTACTTC
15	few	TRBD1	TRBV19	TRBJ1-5	CASTKNRGQDQPQHF	TGTGCCAGTACCAAAAACAGGGGGCAGGATCAGCCCCAGCATTTT
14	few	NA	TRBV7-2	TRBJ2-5	CASSFRQGQETQYF	TGTGCCAGCAGCTTTCGGCAGGGCCAAGAGACCCAGTACTTC
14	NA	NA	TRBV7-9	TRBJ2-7	CASSQGSGTYEQYF	TGTGCCAGCAGCCAAGGGTCAGGGACCTACGAGCAGTACTTC
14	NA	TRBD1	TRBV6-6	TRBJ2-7	CASTYPGQTYEQYF	TGTGCCAGCACTTACCCGGGACAGACCTACGAGCAGTACTTC
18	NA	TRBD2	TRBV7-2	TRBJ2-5	CASSLGGLAGGGQETQYF	TGTGCCAGCAGCTTAGGGGGACTAGCGGGAGGGGGGCAAGAGACCCAGTACTTC
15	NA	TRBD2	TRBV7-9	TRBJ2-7	CASSLPSGTLREQYF	TGTGCCAGCAGCCTCCCTAGCGGGACCCTTAGGGAGCAGTACTTC
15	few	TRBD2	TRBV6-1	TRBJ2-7	CASSRYSGSSYEQYF	TGTGCCAGCAGTAGATATAGCGGGAGCTCCTACGAGCAGTACTTC
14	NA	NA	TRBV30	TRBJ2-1	CAWSRRGKYNEQFF	TGTGCCTGGAGTCGAAGGGGCAAATACAATGAGCAGTTCTTC
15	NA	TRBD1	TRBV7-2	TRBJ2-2	CASSRQGAGTGELFF	TGTGCCAGCAGCCGACAGGGGGCGGGGACCGGGGAGCTGTTTTTT
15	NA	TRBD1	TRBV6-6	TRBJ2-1	CASSYLGTGLNEQFF	TGTGCCAGCAGTTATCTGGGGACAGGGTTGAATGAGCAGTTCTTC
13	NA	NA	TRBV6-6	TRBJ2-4	CASKDGGGNIQYF	TGTGCCAGCAAGGACGGCGGAGGAAACATTCAGTACTTC
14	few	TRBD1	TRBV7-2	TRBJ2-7	CASSFAGQGGEQYF	TGTGCCAGCAGCTTTGCGGGACAGGGGGGCGAGCAGTACTTC